This T cell receptor (beta chain) was captured by sequencing in a study of cytomegalovirus exposure and HLA in healthy donors. Overall study context: An earlier analysis identified 117 million unique TCR beta sequences in 170 million or so T cells. Whole-study findings and limits: Most TCR sequences were seen very rarely across donors, but some public TCRs occurred in many.

The PCR contained 60 Vbeta and 13 Jbeta primers. The assay was immunoSEQ multiplex PCR, and TCRdb's table has in-frame clones only and misses some. The sample data list tens of thousands of clones. With 3 bases removed from V and 2 bases from J, the gap between germline ends came to 7 bases. This CDR3 has 13 amino acids. Germline lookup yields CDR1 LNHDA and CDR2 SQIVND (reference sequence). Comments on this clone: Antigen unknown. This specimen includes other DNA sequences encoding the same CDR3.

The rearrangement uses TRBV19 and TRBJ2-5; perhaps TRBD1 as D (6 bases). Specimen: PBMCs. The receptor was isolated from a female donor in good health and CMV-seropositive. CDR3 coding DNA: TGTGCCAGTAGTATCGGACAGCAAGAGACCCAGTACTTC. This gives the protein CASSIGQQETQYF.